This TCR beta chain emerged from a study of cytomegalovirus exposure and HLA in healthy donors. Study results and caveats: There were a few CMV-associated chains whose specificity for CMV antigens was confirmed in vitro. The study labeled 164 TCR beta chains cytomegalovirus-associated. Common viral pathogens seemed to be connected with several of the most significant clusters, according to a later analysis.

The CDR3 is 15 amino acids. Per germline, CDR1 MRHNA and CDR2 SNTAGT. Trimming cost V 2 bases and J 1 base; bases outside gene matches: 5. Sampled while nominally healthy, donors likely had unrecorded immune exposures. With regard to this clone: Its antigen remains unidentified.

The PCR ran on 60 Vbeta and 13 Jbeta primers. The assay was immunoSEQ multiplex PCR, and TCRdb's table has in-frame clones only and misses some. This table holds some 150,000 clones, more than 75% found once. The chain couples TRBV6-4 to TRBJ2-7; 7 nucleotides agree with TRBD1. Sequencing was performed on PBMCs. The sequence was obtained from a young man in good health and CMV-seropositive. The CDR3 sequence: CASSDKQGQSYEQYF. As DNA, the CDR3 is TGTGCCAGCAGTGACAAACAGGGGCAATCCTACGAGCAGTACTTC.